These 5 T cell receptor beta chains originate from one sample sequenced in a study of blood T cells in healthy people across ages. A second PCR of roughly 7 to 11 cycles used a sample-barcoded 5' primer and a J-beta primer mix. MiXCR, run by TCRdb on the 5' RACE reads, gives a single entry per CDR3 protein. The profile shows 760,000 or so distinct CDR3 sequences, just under 25% of them singletons. These data are also associated with another study on T cells of mothers and their children.

Material: blood. These TCRs come from a boy aged 5-17 years in good health.

This sequence joins TRBV20-1 and TRBJ2-5; possibly TRBD2 for D (5 bases). The tail of the sequence fits TRBJ2-1 better, so the J call may be wrong. The germline V gene has CDR1 DFQATT and CDR2 SNEGSKA (reference sequence). This CDR3 has 15 residues. CDR3 bases: TGCAGTGCTCTTGTCGAGGACTCGCCCTACAATGAGCAGTTCTTC. This codes for CSALVEDSPYNEQFF.

This clonotype came up a few times. J is TRBJ1-2 and V is TRBV29-1; 10 nucleotides match TRBD1. This CDR3 contains 13 residues. CDR1 is SQVTM, CDR2 ANQGSEA, per germline. V gave up 5 bases and J gave up 7 bases; unmatched junction bases: 7. The CDR3 DNA sequence: TGCAGCGTTACGGGACAGGGGCTCTTTGGCTACACCTTC. It translates to CSVTGQGLFGYTF.

This chain uses TRBV7-9 with TRBJ2-7; 8 bases match TRBD2. CDR1 and CDR2 from the germline V gene are SEHNR and FQNEAQ (reference sequence). The CDR3 has 16 amino acids. V lost 4 bases to trimming and J lost 3 bases; unmatched junction nucleotides: 11. The chain's CDR3 is CASSSRWREDHYEQYF. For the CDR3, the DNA is TGTGCCAGCAGCTCCCGATGGCGGGAGGATCACTACGAGCAGTACTTC.

In its sample, this clonotype was seen a few times. V usage is TRBV7-8 and J usage is TRBJ2-6; unclear D gene. Trimming stripped 0 bases from V and 13 bases from J, with 7 bases between. Germline assignment: CDR1 SGHVS and CDR2 FQNEAQ. The CDR3 spans 12 residues. DNA for the CDR3: TGTGCCAGCAGCTTAGCCAAGGATGTCCTGACTTTC. It encodes CASSLAKDVLTF.

Only a few counts were recorded for this clonotype. The CDR3 nucleotides read TGTGCCAGCAGCATTGACAGGAACACTGAAGCTTTCTTT. It yields the protein CASSIDRNTEAFF. The chain couples TRBV7-2 to TRBJ1-1, with TRBD1 as a possible D gene (5 bases). The V and J ends lost 5 bases and 1 base respectively, with 8 bases between them. This CDR3 is 13 amino acids long. The germline V gene has CDR1 SGHTA and CDR2 FQGNSA. The full variable domain, its missing parts supplied by reference TRBV7-2 and TRBJ1-1, is GAGVSQSPSNKVTEKGKDVELRCDPISGHTALYWYRQSLGQGLEFLIYFQGNSAPDKSGLPSDRFSAERTGGSVSTLTIQRTQQEDSAVYLCASSIDRNTEAFFGQGTRLTVV.